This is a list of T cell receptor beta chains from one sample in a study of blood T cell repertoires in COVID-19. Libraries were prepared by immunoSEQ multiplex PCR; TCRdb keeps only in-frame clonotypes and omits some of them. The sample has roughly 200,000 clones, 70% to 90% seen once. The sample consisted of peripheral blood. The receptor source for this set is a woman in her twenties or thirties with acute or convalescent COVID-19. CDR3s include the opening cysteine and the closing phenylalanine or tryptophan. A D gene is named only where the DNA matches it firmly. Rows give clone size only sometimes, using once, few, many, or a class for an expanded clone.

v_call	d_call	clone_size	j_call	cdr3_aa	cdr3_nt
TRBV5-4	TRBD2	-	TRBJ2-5	CASSLDPFRGGETQYF	TGTGCCAGCAGCTTGGACCCTTTCCGCGGGGGGGAGACCCAGTACTTC
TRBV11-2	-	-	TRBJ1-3	CASSLRPAGTGNTIYF	TGTGCCAGCAGCTTACGGCCCGCAGGGACTGGAAACACCATATATTTT
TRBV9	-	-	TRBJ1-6	CASSVQGGNSPLHF	TGTGCCAGCAGCGTCCAAGGGGGTAATTCACCCCTCCACTTT
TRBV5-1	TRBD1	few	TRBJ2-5	CASSLVGQAGETQYF	TGCGCCAGCAGCTTGGTCGGACAGGCAGGAGAGACCCAGTACTTC
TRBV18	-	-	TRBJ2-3	CASSEGLPSTDTQYF	TGTGCCAGCTCGGAGGGACTCCCTAGCACAGATACGCAGTATTTT
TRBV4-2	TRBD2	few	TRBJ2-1	CASSQNVAGGWEQFF	TGTGCCAGCAGCCAAAACGTAGCGGGAGGTTGGGAGCAGTTCTTC
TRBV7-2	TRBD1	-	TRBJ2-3	CASRTGGTDTQYF	TGTGCCAGCAGGACAGGGGGCACAGATACGCAGTATTTT
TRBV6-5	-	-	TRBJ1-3	CASSYDSDTIYF	TGTGCCAGCAGTTACGACAGTGACACCATATATTTT
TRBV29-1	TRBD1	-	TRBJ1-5	CSVRTGANQPQHF	TGCAGCGTGAGGACAGGGGCCAATCAGCCCCAGCATTTT
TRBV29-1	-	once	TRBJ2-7	CSVDSAGKGEQYF	TGCAGCGTTGACTCGGCAGGGAAAGGCGAGCAGTACTTC
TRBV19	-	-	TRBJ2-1	CASSILGQGLHNEQFF	TGTGCCAGTAGTATTCTAGGGCAGGGGCTCCACAATGAGCAGTTCTTC
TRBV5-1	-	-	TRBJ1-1	CASSLYEMNTEAFF	TGCGCCAGCAGCTTGTACGAGATGAACACTGAAGCTTTCTTT
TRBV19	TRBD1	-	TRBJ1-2	CATTTGGKGYTF	TGTGCCACAACGACAGGGGGCAAAGGCTACACCTTC
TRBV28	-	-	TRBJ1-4	CASSALIAAFHEKLFF	TGTGCCAGCAGTGCCCTGATAGCAGCTTTTCATGAAAAACTGTTTTTT
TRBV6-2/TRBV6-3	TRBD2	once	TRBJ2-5	CASSYSTGLTKETQYF	TGTGCCAGCAGTTACTCGACGGGACTAACGAAAGAGACCCAGTACTTC